Listed below are T cell receptor beta chains from one sample, sequenced in a study of T-cell reconstitution after alpha-beta-depleted transplantation in children. MiXCR was run by TCRdb on the PCR reads, yielding one entry per CDR3 protein. The profile shows 780,000 or so distinct CDR3 sequences, 16% of them singletons. The specimen was PBMCs, mostly from graft donor cells, collected 360 days after TCRalphabeta/CD19-depleted stem cell transplant. All receptors come from a male patient younger than 18 who had a stem cell transplant for acute lymphoblastic leukemia, so the T cells may come from the graft donor. Both conserved end residues are part of each CDR3. The D gene is left open where the match is weak. Only some rows state a clone size, as once, few, many or a class for expanded clones.

-	TRBV29-1	TRBJ2-5	-	TGCAGCGTCGTATTAAGGGTGGGGGAGACCCAGTACTTC	CSVVLRVGETQYF
TRBD2	TRBV20-1	TRBJ2-1	-	TGCAGTGCTAGGATGACTAGCGGGGTATACAATGAGCAGTTCTTC	CSARMTSGVYNEQFF
TRBD1	TRBV5-1	TRBJ2-3	many	TGCGCCAGCAGCGGGGCCGAACAGGGGATCCGCACAGATACGCAGTATTTT	CASSGAEQGIRTDTQYF
-	TRBV27	TRBJ2-3	-	TGTGCCAGCAGTTCGCTCGGCGGCACAGATACGCAGTATTTT	CASSSLGGTDTQYF
TRBD2	TRBV2	TRBJ2-7	-	TGTGCCAGCAGTGAAGCCGTAGGGACTAGCTTCTACGAGCAGTACTTC	CASSEAVGTSFYEQYF
-	TRBV27	TRBJ1-5	few	TGTGCCAGCAGTTTGGACGGGGCCAATCAGCCCCAGCATTTT	CASSLDGANQPQHF
-	TRBV15	TRBJ1-1	many	TGTGCCACCAGCAGAGATACATCGTTCACTGAAGCTTTCTTT	CATSRDTSFTEAFF
TRBD2	TRBV3-1	TRBJ2-3	once	TGTGCCAGCAGCCCGGGGGGTAGGCAGACAGATACGCAGTATTTT	CASSPGGRQTDTQYF
TRBD2	TRBV12-3/TRBV12-4	TRBJ2-1	few	TGTGCCAGCAGTCCGGAACTAGCGGGAGGTAACAATGAGCAGTTCTTC	CASSPELAGGNNEQFF
-	TRBV11-2	TRBJ2-7	-	TGTGCCAGCAGCTTCTTCAAGTTTGGGACCTATTCAACCTACGAGCAGTACTTC	CASSFFKFGTYSTYEQYF
-	TRBV27	TRBJ2-1	-	TGTGCCAGCAGGTTGGGCGGGTGGGGCCGATCCTACAATGAGCAGTTCTTC	CASRLGGWGRSYNEQFF
-	TRBV4-1	TRBJ2-1	-	TGCGCCAGCAGCCCGCTAGGGGGGTCAGGCAATGAGCAGTTCTTC	CASSPLGGSGNEQFF
-	TRBV25-1	TRBJ1-2	few	TGTGCCAGCAGTGAGAGGGAAACGACTGGCTACACCTTC	CASSERETTGYTF
TRBD2	TRBV11-2	TRBJ2-7	-	TGTGCCAGCAGCTTAGGACTAGCGGGAGCCGTAATCTTC	CASSLGLAGAVIF
-	TRBV7-3	TRBJ2-3	many	TGTGCCAGCAGCCTATCGGGAGGGGGCGATACGCAGTATTTT	CASSLSGGGDTQYF
-	TRBV12-5	TRBJ1-5	-	TGTGCTAGTGGTTTGGCAGTGTTCAATCAGCCCCAGCATTTT	CASGLAVFNQPQHF
TRBD2	TRBV2	TRBJ2-7	once	TGTGCCAGCAGGACCCTAGCGGGAGGGCCGTTCGAGCAGTACTTC	CASRTLAGGPFEQYF
-	TRBV9	TRBJ2-1	-	TGTGCCAGCAGCGTAGTCGGTAGGGAGCAGTTCTTC	CASSVVGREQFF
TRBD1	TRBV9	TRBJ1-1	-	TGTGCCAGCAGCCCCTGGACAGGGGCGGGCGCTGAAGCTTTCTTT	CASSPWTGAGAEAFF
-	TRBV5-1	TRBJ1-1	many	TGCGCCAGCAGCTTGGTCGGGGCCACTGAAGCTTTCTTT	CASSLVGATEAFF
-	TRBV6-1	TRBJ2-3	few	TGTGCCAGCTGTAGAAGCCGACCCACACGAGCAGATACGCAGTATTTT	CASCRSRPTRADTQYF
TRBD2	TRBV7-2	TRBJ2-7	many	TGTGCCAGCAGCCCGGGACTAGCCTCCTACGAGCAGTACTTC	CASSPGLASYEQYF
-	TRBV20-1	TRBJ2-3	-	TGCAGTGCTTTACGGGTGCTCACAGATACGCAGTATTTT	CSALRVLTDTQYF
-	TRBV6-6	TRBJ2-7	few	TGTGCCAGCAGTTACAAGACTAGTTACGAGCAGTACTTC	CASSYKTSYEQYF
TRBD1	TRBV7-8	TRBJ1-6	-	TGTGCCAGCAGCTTAGAATTAGGGGACAGGGGGAGTAATACCCTCCACTTT	CASSLELGDRGSNTLHF
-	TRBV20-1	TRBJ2-7	few	TGCAGTGCGGGGACGGGACACCGCTACGAGCAGTACTTC	CSAGTGHRYEQYF
-	TRBV7-6	TRBJ2-2	-	TGTGCCAGCAGCCCAACAGGGTATTTGACCGGGGAGCTGTTTTTT	CASSPTGYLTGELFF
-	TRBV7-8	TRBJ2-2	-	TGTGCCAGCAGCTTAATTCCAGGGTCCGGGGAGCTGTTTTTT	CASSLIPGSGELFF
-	TRBV5-1	TRBJ2-5	-	TGCGCCAGCAGCCGACTCCCCTGGGACGACCAAGAGACCCAGTACTTC	CASSRLPWDDQETQYF
-	TRBV5-1	TRBJ2-5	few	TGCGCCAGCAGCCCCCCTTTGGGATACAGCAAACAAGAGACCCAGTACTTC	CASSPPLGYSKQETQYF
-	TRBV12-3/TRBV12-4	TRBJ2-7	few	TGTGCCACACGTTGGCGTGGCGAGCAGTACTTC	CATRWRGEQYF
TRBD2	TRBV12-3/TRBV12-4	TRBJ2-1	few	TGTGCCAGCAGTTTAAACCCATTGAGCGGGAGGGCCCGCAATGAGCAGTTCTTC	CASSLNPLSGRARNEQFF
-	TRBV7-8	TRBJ2-3	many	TGTGCCAGCAGGGGGAAATGGGTACCCAGCACAGATACGCAGTATTTT	CASRGKWVPSTDTQYF
-	TRBV5-1	TRBJ2-4	-	TGCGCCAGCAGCTTGGAAGCTAACCTAGCCAAAAACATTCAGTACTTC	CASSLEANLAKNIQYF
TRBD2	TRBV7-2	TRBJ2-7	few	TGTGCCAGCAGCTTAGGGATAGCGGGAGGGACCTACGAGCAGTACTTC	CASSLGIAGGTYEQYF
TRBD2	TRBV7-2	TRBJ2-1	few	TGTGCCAGCAGCTCCCGGACTAGCGGGAGAAGGAATGAGCAGTTCTTC	CASSSRTSGRRNEQFF
TRBD1	TRBV30	TRBJ1-5	-	TGTGCCTGGACCCCGGGACAGGGCTTGGTTCAGCCCCAGCATTTT	CAWTPGQGLVQPQHF
TRBD2	TRBV7-3	TRBJ2-1	many	TGTGCCAGCAGCCCCGCCGGGACTAGGTCCTACAATGAGCAGTTCTTC	CASSPAGTRSYNEQFF
-	TRBV9	TRBJ1-2	few	TGTGCCAGCAGTTTGCCAGGGGATTTTGGCTATGGCTACACCTTC	CASSLPGDFGYGYTF
-	TRBV5-1	TRBJ2-7	few	TGCGCCAGCAGCTTGGGGGTGGGATCAGCCAACCCCTACGAGCAGTACTTC	CASSLGVGSANPYEQYF
-	TRBV19	TRBJ2-1	-	TGTGCCAGTAGTATGGACAGCGGCCACAATGAGCAGTTCTTC	CASSMDSGHNEQFF
-	TRBV29-1	TRBJ1-2	few	TGCAGCGTTGAAGATATGGCAGCCCACCGCTCTAACTATGGCTACACCTTC	CSVEDMAAHRSNYGYTF
-	TRBV15	TRBJ1-5	few	TGTGCCACCAGCAGAGTAGAGACTTGGAGCAATCAGCCCCAGCATTTT	CATSRVETWSNQPQHF
-	TRBV29-1	TRBJ2-2	few	TGCAGCGTTGTGGGGCTCGCCGGGGAGCTGTTTTTT	CSVVGLAGELFF
-	TRBV6-5	TRBJ2-5	-	TGTGCCAGCAGTTACCCCGGGACTCCGCAAGAGACCCAGTACTTC	CASSYPGTPQETQYF
-	TRBV12-3/TRBV12-4	TRBJ2-7	many	TGTGCCAGCAGTTTTGACAGACAGAGCTCCTACGAGCAGTACTTC	CASSFDRQSSYEQYF